This is a list of T cell receptor beta chains from one sample in a study of shared clonotypes between healthy human individuals. The protocol was immunoSEQ multiplex PCR, while the TCRdb copy is restricted to in-frame clones and leaves out a portion. The sample carries 1,400,000 or so clones, less than 99% recorded once. Sequencing was performed on naive CD4+ T cells sorted from blood. These receptors were obtained from a man aged 25 to 45 in good health. Both conserved end residues are part of each CDR3. Fields, in order: J gene, D gene, V gene, CDR3 DNA, CDR3 protein. D genes are given only for firm matches.

J gene: TRBJ2-2
D gene: -
V gene: TRBV28
CDR3 DNA: TGTGCCAGCAGTTTCCCAGGGCTCGCCGGGGAGCTGTTTTTT
CDR3 protein: CASSFPGLAGELFF

J gene: TRBJ2-7
D gene: -
V gene: TRBV7-6
CDR3 DNA: TGTGCCAGCGCCTCCTCCCGGGACATCTACGAGCAGTACTTC
CDR3 protein: CASASSRDIYEQYF

J gene: TRBJ1-3
D gene: -
V gene: TRBV5-1
CDR3 DNA: TGCGCCAGCAGCCCCATATGGGGGCTCAGTGGAAACACCATATATTTT
CDR3 protein: CASSPIWGLSGNTIYF

J gene: TRBJ1-4
D gene: -
V gene: TRBV20-1
CDR3 DNA: TGCAGTGTCAGGGTGACGGAAAAACTGTTTTTT
CDR3 protein: CSVRVTEKLFF

J gene: TRBJ2-1
D gene: -
V gene: TRBV10-3
CDR3 DNA: TGTGCCATCAGTGTCGGGGGTGATGAGCAGTTCTTC
CDR3 protein: CAISVGGDEQFF

J gene: TRBJ1-3
D gene: -
V gene: TRBV18
CDR3 DNA: TGTGCCAGCTCGCCGGGGCTGGGAAACACCATATATTTT
CDR3 protein: CASSPGLGNTIYF

J gene: TRBJ1-1
D gene: -
V gene: TRBV5-4
CDR3 DNA: TGTGCCAGCAGCGACCCTTTCTTCATGGGCACTGAAGCTTTCTTT
CDR3 protein: CASSDPFFMGTEAFF

J gene: TRBJ2-3
D gene: -
V gene: TRBV6-1
CDR3 DNA: TGTGCCAGCAGTGACCTAGTTGGTACGCAGTATTTT
CDR3 protein: CASSDLVGTQYF

J gene: TRBJ2-7
D gene: -
V gene: TRBV28
CDR3 DNA: TGTGCCAGCAGTTTAAGGTCTTTTGCGGGGTACCACGAGCAGTACTTC
CDR3 protein: CASSLRSFAGYHEQYF

J gene: TRBJ2-7
D gene: -
V gene: TRBV28
CDR3 DNA: TGTGCCAGCAGTTTAAGGGACGGGCGAGGGGTTGCCTACGAGCAGTACTTC
CDR3 protein: CASSLRDGRGVAYEQYF

J gene: TRBJ2-7
D gene: -
V gene: TRBV5-4
CDR3 DNA: TGTGCCAGCAGCTCCTCGGGACTTCTCCACGAGCAGTACTTC
CDR3 protein: CASSSSGLLHEQYF

J gene: TRBJ1-1
D gene: -
V gene: TRBV5-4
CDR3 DNA: TGTGCCAGCAGCTTGGGACCGATGGTGACTGAAGCTTTCTTT
CDR3 protein: CASSLGPMVTEAFF

J gene: TRBJ2-7
D gene: -
V gene: TRBV18
CDR3 DNA: TGTGCCAGCTCACTTTCCGGAGTAAGAAACGAGCAGTACTTC
CDR3 protein: CASSLSGVRNEQYF